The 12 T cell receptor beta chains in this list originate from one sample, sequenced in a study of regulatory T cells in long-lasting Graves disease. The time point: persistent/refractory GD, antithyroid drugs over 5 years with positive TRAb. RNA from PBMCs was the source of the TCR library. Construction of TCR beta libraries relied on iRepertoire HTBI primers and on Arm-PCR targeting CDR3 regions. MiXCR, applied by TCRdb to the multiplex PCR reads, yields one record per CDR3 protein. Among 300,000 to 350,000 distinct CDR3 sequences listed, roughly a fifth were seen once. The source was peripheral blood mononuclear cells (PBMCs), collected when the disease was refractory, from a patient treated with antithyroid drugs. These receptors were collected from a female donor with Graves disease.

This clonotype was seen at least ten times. CDR3 residues: CASSQQAGQSNQPQHF. DNA of the CDR3: TGCGCCAGCAGCCAACAGGCAGGGCAAAGCAATCAGCCCCAGCATTTT. This rearrangement joins TRBV4-1 to TRBJ1-5, with a weak D call TRBD1 (5 bases). Germline V gives CDR1 MGHRA, CDR2 YSYEKL. Trimming removed 2 bases at V and 1 base at J, with 12 bases between. The length of the CDR3 is 16 residues.

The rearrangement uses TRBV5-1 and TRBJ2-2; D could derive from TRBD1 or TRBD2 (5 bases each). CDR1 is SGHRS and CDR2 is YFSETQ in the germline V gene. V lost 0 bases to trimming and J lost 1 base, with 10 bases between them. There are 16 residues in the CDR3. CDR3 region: CASSLAWDVNTGELFF. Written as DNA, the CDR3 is TGCGCCAGCAGCTTGGCGTGGGACGTGAACACCGGGGAGCTGTTTTTT.

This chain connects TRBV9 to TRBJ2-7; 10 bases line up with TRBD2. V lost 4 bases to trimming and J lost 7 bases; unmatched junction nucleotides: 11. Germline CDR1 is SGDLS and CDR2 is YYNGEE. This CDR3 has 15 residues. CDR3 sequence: CASSPSTSGMGEQYF. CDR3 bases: TGTGCCAGCAGCCCTAGCACTAGCGGGATGGGTGAGCAGTACTTC.

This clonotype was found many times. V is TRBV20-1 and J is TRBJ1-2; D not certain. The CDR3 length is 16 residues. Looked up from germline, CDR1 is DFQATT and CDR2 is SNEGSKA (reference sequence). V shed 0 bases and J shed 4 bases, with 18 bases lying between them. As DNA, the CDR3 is TGCAGTGCTAGAGATGATCGCAGAGCAGACTTCTATGGCTACACCTTC. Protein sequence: CSARDDRRADFYGYTF.

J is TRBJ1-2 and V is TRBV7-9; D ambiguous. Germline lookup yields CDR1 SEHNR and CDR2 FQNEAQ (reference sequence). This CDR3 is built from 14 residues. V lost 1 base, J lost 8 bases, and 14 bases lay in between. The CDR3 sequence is CASSLGEGGGGYTF. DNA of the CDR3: TGTGCCAGCAGCTTAGGAGAGGGCGGCGGCGGCTACACCTTC.

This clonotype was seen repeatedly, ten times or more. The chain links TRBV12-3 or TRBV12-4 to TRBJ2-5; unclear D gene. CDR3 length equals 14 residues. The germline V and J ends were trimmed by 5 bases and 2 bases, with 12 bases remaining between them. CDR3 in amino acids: CASSRLGRQETQYF. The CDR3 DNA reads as TGTGCCAGCAGTCGGCTCGGCAGGCAAGAGACCCAGTACTTC.

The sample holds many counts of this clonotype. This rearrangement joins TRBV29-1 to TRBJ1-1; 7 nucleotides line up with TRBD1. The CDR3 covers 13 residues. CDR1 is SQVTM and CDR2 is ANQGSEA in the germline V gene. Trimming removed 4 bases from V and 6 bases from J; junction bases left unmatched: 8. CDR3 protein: CSVGARGLSEAFF. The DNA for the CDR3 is TGCAGCGTTGGAGCCAGGGGGTTGTCTGAAGCTTTCTTT.

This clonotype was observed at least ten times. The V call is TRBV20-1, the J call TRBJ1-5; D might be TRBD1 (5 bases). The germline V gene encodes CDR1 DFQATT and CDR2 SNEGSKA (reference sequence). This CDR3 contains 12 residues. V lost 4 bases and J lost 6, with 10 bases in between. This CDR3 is CSATRGGQPQHF. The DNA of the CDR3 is TGCAGTGCTACGCGGGGGGGTCAGCCCCAGCATTTT.

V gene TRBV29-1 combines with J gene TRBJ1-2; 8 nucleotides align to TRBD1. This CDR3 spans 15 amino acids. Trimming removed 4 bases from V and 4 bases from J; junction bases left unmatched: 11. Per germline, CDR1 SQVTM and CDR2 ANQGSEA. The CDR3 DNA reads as TGCAGCGTTGCAGGACCTCAGGGGGCAATCTATGGCTACACCTTC. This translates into CSVAGPQGAIYGYTF.

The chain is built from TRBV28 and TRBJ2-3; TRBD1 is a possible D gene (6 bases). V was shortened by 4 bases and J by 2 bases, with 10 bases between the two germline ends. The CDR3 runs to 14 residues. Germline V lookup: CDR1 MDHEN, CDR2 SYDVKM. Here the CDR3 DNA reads TGTGCCAGCAGTTCTGGGACAAACACAGATACGCAGTATTTT. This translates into CASSSGTNTDTQYF.

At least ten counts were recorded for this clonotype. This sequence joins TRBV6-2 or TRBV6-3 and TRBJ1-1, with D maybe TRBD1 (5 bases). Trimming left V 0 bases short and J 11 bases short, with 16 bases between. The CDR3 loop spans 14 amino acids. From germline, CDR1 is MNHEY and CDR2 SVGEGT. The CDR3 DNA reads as TGTGCCAGCAGTTACTCGGTCACAGGCCGGGGGGCTTTCTTT. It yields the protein CASSYSVTGRGAFF.

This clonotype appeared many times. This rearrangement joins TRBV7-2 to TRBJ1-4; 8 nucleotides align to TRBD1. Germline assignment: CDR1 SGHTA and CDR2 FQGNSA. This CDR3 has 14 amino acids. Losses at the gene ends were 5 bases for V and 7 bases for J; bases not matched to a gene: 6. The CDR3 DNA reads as TGTGCCAGCAGCCGCGGACAGGGAGGTGAAAAACTGTTTTTT. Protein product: CASSRGQGGEKLFF.